Reported below is one T cell receptor (beta chain). The data were obtained in a study of cytomegalovirus exposure and HLA in healthy donors. The assay was immunoSEQ multiplex PCR, and TCRdb's table has in-frame clones only and misses some. The repertoire includes fewer than 80,000 clones, roughly 95% of them detected once, and 4.5% sits in the top ten. The receptor comes from a woman between 18 and 29 years old in good health and CMV-seropositive. The sample consisted of PBMCs.

This chain's CDR3 is CASSIPNRDRSYEQYF. CDR3 in DNA: TGTGCCAGTAGTATCCCTAATCGGGACAGGTCCTACGAGCAGTACTTC. The chain uses TRBV19 and TRBJ2-7, with 8 bases fitting TRBD1. V trimming: 3 bases; J trimming: 1 base; junction bases outside the gene matches: 8. The CDR3 is 16 amino acids. Germline CDR1 and CDR2: LNHDA and SQIVND (reference sequence).